The 18 T cell receptor beta chains in this list originate from one sample, sequenced in a study of cytomegalovirus exposure and HLA in healthy donors. The PCR made use of 60 Vbeta and 13 Jbeta primers. Clones were read by immunoSEQ multiplex PCR, and TCRdb kept only the in-frame ones, dropping some. This table holds about 150,000 clones, 70% to 90% found once. Sequences were obtained from PBMCs. These receptors came from a man aged 25-45 years in good health and CMV-seropositive.

The V call is TRBV7-2, the J call TRBJ2-7; TRBD2 matches at 7 bases. This CDR3 is built from 15 residues. The ends lost 0 bases at V and 4 bases at J; junction bases unmatched: 6. CDR1 is SGHTA and CDR2 is FQGNSA in the germline V gene. CDR3 DNA: TGTGCCAGCAGCTTAGCGAGGGACTACCTTTACGAGCAGTACTTC. Amino acids: CASSLARDYLYEQYF. Looking up the rest from reference TRBV7-2 and TRBJ2-7 gives the full variable domain: GAGVSQSPSNKVTEKGKDVELRCDPISGHTALYWYRQSLGQGLEFLIYFQGNSAPDKSGLPSDRFSAERTGGSVSTLTIQRTQQEDSAVYLCASSLARDYLYEQYFGPGTRLTVT.

This clone was recorded once. The J gene is TRBJ2-1, the V gene TRBV6-6, with D possibly TRBD1 on 5 matching bases. The V gene's germline CDR1 is MNHNY and CDR2 SVGAGI (reference sequence). V gave up 2 bases and J gave up 8 bases, with 10 bases separating them. The CDR3 is made up of 13 amino acids. DNA of the CDR3: TGTGCCAGCAGTTACCTAGGGGCCGATGAGCAGTTCTTC. It translates to CASSYLGADEQFF.

The V call is TRBV5-8, the J call TRBJ2-2; D unresolved. The CDR3 contains 14 residues. The V gene's germline CDR1 is SGHTS and CDR2 YDEGEE. Deletions cut 2 bases from V and 1 base from J, with 6 bases between. The CDR3 DNA reads TGTGCCAGCAGCTTCCGGTTGAACACCGGGGAGCTGTTTTTT. Translating gives CASSFRLNTGELFF.

The gene calls are TRBV13 and TRBJ2-7, with D possibly matching TRBD2 (5 bases). Trimming pared 3 bases from V and 1 base from J, leaving 10 bases between. The length of the CDR3 is 14 residues. Germline loops: CDR1 PRHDT, CDR2 FYEKMQ (reference sequence). In DNA, the CDR3 is TGTGCCAGCAGCTTTGAGAGAGGGTCCTACGAGCAGTACTTC. It translates to CASSFERGSYEQYF. Full variable domain (remainder filled in from reference TRBV13 and TRBJ2-7): AAGVIQSPRHLIKEKRETATLKCYPIPRHDTVYWYQQGPGQDPQFLISFYEKMQSDKGSIPDRFSAQQFSDYHSELNMSSLELGDSALYFCASSFERGSYEQYFGPGTRLTVT.

The chain is built from TRBV6-1 and TRBJ1-2; the D is unclear. Germline V gene data show CDR1 as MNHNS and CDR2 as SASEGT. V was trimmed by 7 bases and J by 2 bases, leaving 17 bases between them. The CDR3 is 15 amino acids. CDR3 sequence (DNA): TGTGCCAGCAACCGGTTCGAAGCTGCGAACTATGGCTACACCTTC. Its translation is CASNRFEAANYGYTF.

The rearrangement links TRBV18 to TRBJ1-3; D may be TRBD1 (5 bases). Germline-derived CDR1 and CDR2 are KGHSH and LQKENI. CDR3 length: 16 amino acids. Trimming removed 3 bases at V and 0 bases at J, with 12 bases between. The CDR3 spells CASSPIGTSSGNTIYF. The CDR3 DNA sequence: TGTGCCAGCTCACCCATAGGGACTTCCTCTGGAAACACCATATATTTT.

The rearrangement links TRBV5-6 to TRBJ1-1, with D uncertain. The CDR3 extends over 16 amino acids. In germline, CDR1 is SGHDT, CDR2 YYEEEE. Trimming took off 2 bases at V and 0 bases at J, with 14 bases between the two ends. In DNA, the CDR3 is TGTGCCAGCAGCTTCGGGGTTGTTCGGGTGAACACTGAAGCTTTCTTT. Protein sequence: CASSFGVVRVNTEAFF.

The genes are TRBV4-2 and TRBJ2-1, with D possibly being TRBD2 (6 bases). V gave up 0 bases and J gave up 8 bases, with 8 bases separating them. Germline CDR1 reads LGHNA; CDR2 reads YNFKEQ. CDR3 length: 13 amino acids. In DNA, the CDR3 is TGTGCCAGCAGCCAAGATTGGGAGGATGAGCAGTTCTTC. This codes for CASSQDWEDEQFF.

The table lists this clone with a count of one. The chain links TRBV7-8 to TRBJ2-1; 8 bases map to TRBD1. The CDR3 consists of 14 residues. The V gene end was trimmed by 4 bases and the J gene end by 3 bases; junction bases not matched to a gene: 2. In germline, CDR1 is SGHVS, CDR2 FQNEAQ. CDR3 DNA: TGTGCCAGCAGCTCTACAGGGGGCTACAATGAGCAGTTCTTC. Translating it yields CASSSTGGYNEQFF.

The chain links TRBV7-9 to TRBJ1-2, with 7 bases that match TRBD1. Germline V gene lookup returns CDR1 SEHNR and CDR2 FQNEAQ (reference sequence). There are 16 residues in the CDR3. V shed 5 bases and J 4 bases; nucleotides not matched to a gene: 13. In DNA, the CDR3 is TGTGCCAGCAGCACTGAGACAGGGCGCATCCTCTATGGCTACACCTTC. Translation: CASSTETGRILYGYTF.

This clone was seen a few times. The V gene is TRBV7-3, the J gene TRBJ2-5; a weak D match, TRBD1 (5 bases). V shed 2 bases and J shed 4 bases, with 8 bases lying between them. CDR1 and CDR2 (germline): SGHTA, FQGTGA. The CDR3 runs to 13 residues. CDR3 sequence: CASSLGQGETQYF. The CDR3 DNA reads TGTGCCAGCAGCTTAGGGCAGGGAGAGACCCAGTACTTC.

This clone was seen just once. J is TRBJ2-5 and V is TRBV7-9, with TRBD2 matching 7 bases. V lost 1 base to trimming and J lost 6 bases; unmatched junction nucleotides: 5. There are 14 residues in the CDR3. Per the germline V gene, CDR1 is SEHNR and CDR2 is FQNEAQ (reference sequence). The CDR3 loop reads CASSLGTSGKTQYF. The CDR3 DNA reads TGTGCCAGCAGCTTAGGGACTAGTGGAAAGACCCAGTACTTC.

This rearrangement joins TRBV4-2 to TRBJ2-2; a possible D gene is TRBD2 (6 bases). The germline gives CDR1 LGHNA, CDR2 YNFKEQ. This CDR3 is 16 amino acids long. V lost 2 bases, J lost 6 bases, and 16 bases lay in between. DNA for the CDR3: TGTGCCAGCAGCCAAAGGCCTTCGGGAGATTCCGGGGAGCTGTTTTTT. It specifies CASSQRPSGDSGELFF.

The rearrangement links TRBV6-5 to TRBJ1-1; 8 bases agree with TRBD1. The CDR3 covers 14 residues. With V trimmed by 2 bases and J by 7 bases, 6 bases remained unmatched. CDR1 is MNHEY and CDR2 is SVGAGI in the germline V gene. CDR3 region: CASSYVDREGEAFF. CDR3 sequence (DNA): TGTGCCAGCAGTTACGTGGACAGGGAAGGTGAAGCTTTCTTT.

Turning to this clone: A junction boundary mismatches the germline segment, possibly from a read error. This sequence joins TRBV7-2 and TRBJ2-7; 9 nucleotides align to TRBD2. The CDR3 covers 15 residues. Germline loops: CDR1 SGHTA, CDR2 FQGNSA. The CDR3 sequence: CASRLAGVRTYEQYF. CDR3 bases: TGTGCCAGCAGGTTAGCGGGAGTCCGTACCTACGAGCAGTACTTC.

The chain is built from TRBV19 and TRBJ2-3; 9 bases are shared with TRBD2. The germline V gene encodes CDR1 LNHDA and CDR2 SQIVND (reference sequence). This CDR3 region has 15 residues. V shed 4 bases and J 9 bases; nucleotides not matched to a gene: 11. The CDR3 DNA is TGTGCCAGTAGTACCATACTAGCGGGCGGAGGGACGCAGTATTTT. Protein: CASSTILAGGGTQYF.

This clone came up a few times. This chain uses TRBV14 with TRBJ1-4; 7 nucleotides match TRBD1. The CDR3 runs to 15 residues. Germline V gene sequence: CDR1 SGHDN, CDR2 FVKESK. J gave up 3 bases and V 5 bases, and 6 bases lay outside the gene matches. Here the CDR3 DNA reads TGTGCCAGCAGCTATACAGGGGCCCCTAATGAAAAACTGTTTTTT. Translating gives CASSYTGAPNEKLFF.

The J gene is TRBJ2-1, the V gene TRBV11-3, with 11 bases matching TRBD2. Germline CDR1 and CDR2: SGHNT and YENEEA. The CDR3 totals 16 residues. V gave up 2 bases and J gave up 4 bases; unmatched junction bases: 4. In nucleotides, the CDR3 is TGTGCCAGCAGCTTACAACTAGCGGGAGTGTACAATGAGCAGTTCTTC. Encoded protein: CASSLQLAGVYNEQFF. Based on the CDR3 plus reference TRBV11-3 and TRBJ2-1, the full variable domain is EAGVVQSPRYKIIEKKQPVAFWCNPISGHNTLYWYLQNLGQGPELLIRYENEEAVDDSQLPKDRFSAERLKGVDSTLKIQPAELGDSAVYLCASSLQLAGVYNEQFFGPGTRLTVL.